The 7 T cell receptor beta chains reported below all come from one sample, sequenced in a study of blood T cell repertoires in COVID-19. Method: immunoSEQ multiplex PCR; TCRdb's copy keeps in-frame clones and lacks some. The sample shows tens of thousands of clones, roughly 87% of them seen only once. Material for sequencing was peripheral blood. The source is a human donor with active COVID-19. The donor label of this sample is uncertain.

The rearrangement uses TRBV4-1 and TRBJ1-5, with TRBD1 matching over 8 bases. Trimming took 6 bases from V and 6 from J; bases not matched to a gene: 10. The germline CDR1 and CDR2 sequences are MGHRA and YSYEKL. CDR3 length: 15 amino acids. CDR3 loop: CASSTPGQDGQPQHF. For the CDR3, the DNA is TGCGCCAGCAGTACCCCGGGACAGGACGGTCAGCCCCAGCATTTT.

The chain joins TRBV7-9 to TRBJ1-1, with D possibly being TRBD1 (5 bases). The V gene lost 6 bases and the J gene lost 0 bases, with 14 bases spanning the gap. CDR3 length equals 15 residues. Germline V gene data show CDR1 as SEHNR and CDR2 as FQNEAQ (reference sequence). CDR3 protein: CASSRGYGMNTEAFF. CDR3 DNA: TGTGCCAGCAGTCGGGGGTATGGGATGAACACTGAAGCTTTCTTT.

The V call is TRBV1, the J call TRBJ1-1. TRBV1 is a pseudogene. The CDR3 length is 15 residues. For the CDR3, the DNA is TGCACCAGCAGCCGGGAGGGGCAGGGGAATACTGAAGCTTTCTTT. It translates to CTSSREGQGNTEAFF.

The chain joins TRBV19 to TRBJ2-3; 14 bases align to TRBD2. The CDR3 length is 19 residues. The germline V gene encodes CDR1 LNHDA and CDR2 SQIVND (reference sequence). V lost 0 bases, J lost 3 bases, and 8 bases stayed unmatched. This CDR3 reads CASSIDRGLAGVGTDTQYF. Written as DNA, the CDR3 is TGTGCCAGTAGTATAGATCGGGGACTAGCGGGGGTAGGAACAGATACGCAGTATTTT. Variable domain in full (rest from reference TRBV19 and TRBJ2-3): DGGITQSPKYLFRKEGQNVTLSCEQNLNHDAMYWYRQDPGQGLRLIYYSQIVNDFQKGDIAEGYSVSREKKESFPLTVTSAQKNPTAFYLCASSIDRGLAGVGTDTQYFGPGTRLTVL.

Notes on this clone: The junction departs from germline at one end; a sequencing error may be responsible. The chain employs TRBV5-6 and TRBJ2-4, with 7 bases aligning to TRBD1. The V gene's germline CDR1 is SGHDT and CDR2 YYEEEE. The CDR3 extends over 16 amino acids. CDR3 sequence: CASRLGQNYAKNIQYF. The CDR3 coding sequence is TGTGCCAGCAGGTTGGGACAGAATTATGCCAAAAACATTCAGTACTTC.

This clone was seen a single time. V and J are TRBV5-1 and TRBJ2-5; TRBD2 agrees at 7 bases. CDR1 and CDR2 from the germline V gene are SGHRS and YFSETQ. V lost 6 bases and J lost 2; bases outside the gene matches: 13. The CDR3 spans 16 residues. The CDR3 region is CASNIDRPGGQETQYF. The CDR3 DNA sequence: TGCGCCAGCAATATAGATCGTCCGGGGGGACAAGAGACCCAGTACTTC.

The V and J genes are TRBV24-1 and TRBJ1-1, with 8 bases lining up with TRBD1. Germline CDR1 is KGHDR and CDR2 is SFDVKD. J gave up 0 bases and V 1 base, and 12 bases lay outside the gene matches. The CDR3 is made up of 19 amino acids. As DNA, the CDR3 is TGTGCCACCAGTGATTTAAAGGGTGGGACAGGAGATATGAACACTGAAGCTTTCTTT. Translation: CATSDLKGGTGDMNTEAFF.